The rows below give T cell receptor beta chains drawn from one sample of a study of blood T cells in healthy people across ages. TCRdb reanalysed the 5' RACE reads using MiXCR and keeps one entry per CDR3 protein. The sample holds some 1,800,000 distinct CDR3 sequences, 35% to 50% seen once. Sequenced sample: blood. Receptors were obtained from a human donor in good health. Each CDR3 is given with its conserved first and last residue.

v_gene	j_gene	CDR3aa
TRBV20-1	TRBJ2-5	CSANRDIGSEQYF
TRBV12-3/TRBV12-4	TRBJ2-3	CASSFLITGPQYF
TRBV10-3	TRBJ1-1	CAISESQHTEAFF
TRBV4-3	TRBJ1-2	CASSQVHTGQGRENTF
TRBV28	TRBJ2-7	CASRGLVYEQYF
TRBV29-1	TRBJ1-1	CSVVPQNTEAFF
TRBV20-1	TRBJ2-1	CSARLAVWNEQFF
TRBV7-3	TRBJ2-6	CASSLFAGGTGANVLTF
TRBV5-1	TRBJ2-1	CASSLGELGHNEQFF
TRBV27	TRBJ2-3	CASRLRKLAGGSTDTQYF
TRBV2	-	CASRLDRTPSFQETQYF
TRBV5-1	TRBJ2-1	CASSLGGTANLAEQFF
TRBV6-2/TRBV6-3	TRBJ2-4	CASSLDGLNIQYF
TRBV29-1	TRBJ2-7	CSVEDLQDNSYEQYF
TRBV12-3/TRBV12-4	TRBJ2-1	CASSVHSGGDLEQFF
TRBV7-8	TRBJ2-5	CASSSLVFQETQYF
TRBV20-1	TRBJ2-7	CSARNEQGLDEQYF
TRBV9	TRBJ2-3	CASSGTPQGGQGHSFTDTQYF
TRBV29-1	TRBJ2-1	CSVLDRDPNEQFF
TRBV11-2	TRBJ2-5	CASSLELWLGETQYF
TRBV7-7	TRBJ2-1	CAGSLGLRNEQFF
TRBV20-1	TRBJ2-7	CSAMSGGFSYEQYF
TRBV6-5	TRBJ2-1	CASSFAGQDPYNEQFF
TRBV9	TRBJ2-7	CASSPRRGAHEQYF
TRBV4-2	TRBJ2-5	CASSQVVGSGGHQETQYF
TRBV15	TRBJ1-6	CATSQPKENSPLHF
TRBV27	TRBJ2-7	CASSLHRGIRSINSYEQYF
TRBV12-3/TRBV12-4	TRBJ2-1	CASSAPRDNNEQFF
TRBV7-9	TRBJ1-1	CASRTKPGTRGNTEAFF
TRBV9	TRBJ2-3	CASSVVGADSTDTQYF
TRBV28	TRBJ1-2	CASRWTPENYGYTF
TRBV29-1	TRBJ1-2	CSVDGDVFNYGYTF
TRBV7-2	TRBJ2-3	CASSSKLAGVTDTQYF
TRBV11-1	TRBJ1-1	CASSHWTGVDTEAFF
TRBV20-1	-	CSASAGTGDEQYF
TRBV5-6	TRBJ1-1	CASSYRGPMNTEAFF
TRBV29-1	TRBJ1-2	CSVDLAGYGYTF
TRBV20-1	TRBJ2-3	CSAITQGLADTQYF
TRBV12-3/TRBV12-4	-	CASSSVAGGSGETQYF
TRBV12-3/TRBV12-4	TRBJ2-1	CASSLVLGAVYEQFF
TRBV6-5	TRBJ2-1	CASRETGRGANEQFF
TRBV5-1	TRBJ2-1	CASSLGSGGPGNEQFF